The clone carrying this T cell receptor (beta chain) was recorded at least ten times. Its antigen is unknown. V shed 0 bases, J shed 10 bases, and the junction held 6 bases outside the gene matches. Germline V gene sequence: CDR1 LGHNA, CDR2 YNFKEQ. This CDR3 is built from 15 residues. TCRdb used MiXCR to reprocess the 5' RACE reads, holding one entry per CDR3 protein. The sample carries under 400,000 distinct CDR3 sequences, 11% recorded once. The sample is drawn from a study of CD8 T cells in ankylosing spondylitis. Findings and caveats of the study: Disease-linked clones were reportedly significantly enriched in matched ankylosing spondylitis synovial fluid. Some of the motif variants had earlier been found in reactive arthritis patients' fluid and blood.

The TCR was taken from a female donor with ankylosing spondylitis or in good health (not recorded which). The sequenced material came from blood, either unsorted or a sorted T cell fraction (not recorded which). J is TRBJ2-1 and V is TRBV4-2; 10 bases are shared with TRBD2. CDR3 sequence: CASSQDGLAAREQFF. The CDR3 coding sequence is TGTGCCAGCAGCCAAGACGGACTAGCGGCACGGGAGCAGTTCTTC.